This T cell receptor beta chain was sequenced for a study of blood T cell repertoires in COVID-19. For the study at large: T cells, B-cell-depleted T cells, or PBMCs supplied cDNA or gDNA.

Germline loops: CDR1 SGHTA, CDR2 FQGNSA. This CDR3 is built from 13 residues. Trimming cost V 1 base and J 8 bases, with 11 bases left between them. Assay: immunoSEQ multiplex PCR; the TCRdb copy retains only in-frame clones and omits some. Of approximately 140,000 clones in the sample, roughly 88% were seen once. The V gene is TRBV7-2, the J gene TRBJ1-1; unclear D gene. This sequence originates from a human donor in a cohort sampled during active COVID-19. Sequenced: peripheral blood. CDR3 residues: CASSLGAGREAFF. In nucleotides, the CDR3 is TGTGCCAGCAGCTTAGGGGCGGGGAGAGAAGCTTTCTTT.